Following are 24 T cell receptor beta chains from one sample sequenced in a study of identical twins. TCRdb called the 5' RACE reads again in MiXCR, with one record for every CDR3 protein. The data show about 660,000 distinct CDR3 sequences, around 8.3% seen once. The sample was also linked to a second study, of yellow fever vaccine responses in identical twins.

The sample taken for sequencing was PBMCs. The receptors were gathered from a woman between 18 and 29 years old in good health.

This clonotype was detected a few times. The V and J genes are TRBV4-1 and TRBJ2-5, with 12 bases identical to TRBD2. The CDR3 sequence is 16 residues long. Germline V gene lookup returns CDR1 MGHRA and CDR2 YSYEKL. Trimming at V came to 0 bases and at J to 5 bases, leaving 4 bases not matched to a gene. The CDR3: CASSQDGLAGWETQYF. The CDR3 DNA reads TGCGCCAGCAGCCAAGATGGACTAGCGGGGTGGGAGACCCAGTACTTC.

This clonotype was seen repeatedly, ten times or more. V is TRBV7-8 and J is TRBJ2-3; TRBD2 is a possible D gene (6 bases). Germline V lookup: CDR1 SGHVS, CDR2 FQNEAQ. This CDR3 has 15 residues. V was cut by 4 bases and J by 2 bases, with 13 bases left in between. This CDR3 reads CASSSGTPHTDTQYF. The CDR3 nucleotides read TGTGCCAGCAGCTCCGGGACTCCCCACACAGATACGCAGTATTTT.

This clonotype was seen repeatedly, ten times or more. This sequence joins TRBV7-9 and TRBJ2-5; D not certain. The germline V gene has CDR1 SEHNR and CDR2 FQNEAQ (reference sequence). CDR3 length equals 14 residues. The V end was cut by 4 bases, the J end by 4 bases, with 13 bases between. CDR3 in amino acids: CASSSGSSTETQYF. The CDR3 DNA reads as TGTGCCAGCAGCTCCGGGTCGTCCACAGAGACCCAGTACTTC. The entire variable domain, with the rest obtained from reference TRBV7-9 and TRBJ2-5, is as follows: DTGVSQNPRHKITKRGQNVTFRCDPISEHNRLYWYRQTLGQGPEFLTYFQNEAQLEKSRLLSDRFSAERPKGSFSTLEIQRTEQGDSAMYLCASSSGSSTETQYFGPGTRLLVL.

This clonotype came up many times. This chain connects TRBV28 to TRBJ2-7, with a weak D call TRBD1 (6 bases). CDR1 and CDR2 from the germline V gene are MDHEN and SYDVKM. The CDR3 is made up of 14 amino acids. V lost 8 bases, J lost 7 bases, and 21 bases lay in between. The CDR3 spells CASGILTGIWEQYF. Here the CDR3 DNA reads TGTGCCAGCGGCATTCTGACAGGAATCTGGGAGCAGTACTTC.

This clonotype appeared many times. The rearrangement uses TRBV14 and TRBJ2-1; unclear D gene. Between the trimmed V and J ends, which lost 4 bases and 5 bases, there was a span of 12 bases. Germline CDR1 is SGHDN and CDR2 is FVKESK. CDR3 length: 14 residues. This CDR3 is CASSLAPLHNEQFF. The CDR3 nucleotides read TGTGCCAGCAGCCTCGCCCCTCTCCACAATGAGCAGTTCTTC.

The chain combines TRBV12-3 or TRBV12-4 with TRBJ2-5, with D uncertain. Trimming stripped 6 bases from V and 2 bases from J, with 13 bases between. CDR3 length: 14 residues. This chain's CDR3 is CASSPWNGQETQYF. The CDR3 DNA follows: TGTGCCAGCAGCCCGTGGAACGGACAAGAGACCCAGTACTTC.

This clonotype showed up just a few times. The V call is TRBV6-5, the J call TRBJ1-1; D remains ambiguous. Trimming left V 0 bases short and J 1 base short, with 6 bases between. Germline V CDR1 and CDR2: MNHEY, SVGAGI. The CDR3 is 14 amino acids. CDR3 sequence reads: CASSYSKENTEAFF. The CDR3, as DNA: TGTGCCAGCAGTTACTCGAAGGAGAACACTGAAGCTTTCTTT.

V usage is TRBV5-1 and J usage is TRBJ2-1; 7 nucleotides line up with TRBD1. The junction had 7 bases not matched to a gene; V was cut back by 0 bases and J by 10 bases. From germline, CDR1 is SGHRS and CDR2 YFSETQ. This CDR3 is built from 14 residues. The CDR3 sequence: CASSLGRGLGEQFF. CDR3 sequence (DNA): TGCGCCAGCAGCTTGGGTAGGGGGCTTGGAGAGCAGTTCTTC. Combining the CDR3 with reference TRBV5-1 and TRBJ2-1 gives the whole variable domain KAGVTQTPRYLIKTRGQQVTLSCSPISGHRSVSWYQQTPGQGLQFLFEYFSETQRNKGNFPGRFSGRQFSNSRSEMNVSTLELGDSALYLCASSLGRGLGEQFFGPGTRLTVL.

The chain links TRBV20-1 to TRBJ1-5; D not certain. With 0 bases removed from V and 7 bases from J, the gap between germline ends came to 4 bases. In germline, CDR1 is DFQATT, CDR2 SNEGSKA (reference sequence). This CDR3 has 11 amino acids. The CDR3 DNA reads as TGCAGTGCTAGAGATTCACAGCCCCAGCATTTT. Translating gives CSARDSQPQHF.

This clonotype was picked up many times. The chain carries TRBV4-3 and TRBJ2-3, with 7 bases aligning to TRBD1. This CDR3 is 15 amino acids long. Germline V gives CDR1 LGHNA, CDR2 YSLEER. V lost 0 bases to trimming and J lost 4 bases; unmatched junction nucleotides: 4. CDR3 nucleotide sequence: TGCGCCAGCAGCCAAGATAACAGGGGAGCAGATACGCAGTATTTT. Its protein product is CASSQDNRGADTQYF.

In its sample, this clonotype was seen a few times. J is TRBJ2-3 and V is TRBV28, with TRBD1 matching over 7 bases. The CDR3 loop spans 16 amino acids. Losses at the gene ends were 7 bases for V and 1 base for J; bases not matched to a gene: 11. Germline V gene data show CDR1 as MDHEN and CDR2 as SYDVKM. The CDR3 DNA reads as TGTGCCAGCATCCTAACCGGGACAGAGGGCACAGATACGCAGTATTTT. This translates into CASILTGTEGTDTQYF. The full variable domain, with the rest looked up from reference TRBV28 and TRBJ2-3, is DVKVTQSSRYLVKRTGEKVFLECVQDMDHENMFWYRQDPGLGLRLIYFSYDVKMKEKGDIPEGYSVSREKKERFSLILESASTNQTSMYLCASILTGTEGTDTQYFGPGTRLTVL.

This rearrangement joins TRBV9 to TRBJ2-2; D is perhaps TRBD2 (5 bases). CDR1 is SGDLS and CDR2 is YYNGEE in the germline V gene. The CDR3 has 17 residues. Trimming took off 4 bases at V and 1 base at J, with 17 bases between the two ends. The CDR3 nucleotides read TGTGCCAGCAGCCCTCGTCCTGAGGCGGGGAACACCGGGGAGCTGTTTTTT. This sequence encodes CASSPRPEAGNTGELFF.

V usage is TRBV7-9 and J usage is TRBJ2-5; TRBD2 matches at 7 bases. The ends lost 5 bases at V and 4 bases at J; junction bases unmatched: 10. The CDR3 consists of 15 residues. The germline CDR1 and CDR2 sequences are SEHNR and FQNEAQ (reference sequence). The CDR3 nucleotides read TGTGCCAGCAGCGTACTGGGGGGAGGGACAGAGACCCAGTACTTC. This codes for CASSVLGGGTETQYF.

This rearrangement joins TRBV7-2 to TRBJ2-2; 8 bases match TRBD2. Trimming at V came to 6 bases and at J to 2 bases, leaving 8 bases not matched to a gene. The CDR3 sequence is 16 residues long. In germline, CDR1 is SGHTA, CDR2 FQGNSA. The CDR3 DNA reads TGTGCCAGCAGAGCCACTAGCGGCCTAAACACCGGGGAGCTGTTTTTT. Translating it yields CASRATSGLNTGELFF.

The CDR3 DNA reads TGCGCCAGCAGTGCTAGGGGATTTATCGGCAGTGAGCAGTTCTTC. It specifies CASSARGFIGSEQFF. This sequence joins TRBV10-2 and TRBJ2-1, with D perhaps TRBD1 (5 bases). This CDR3 is 15 amino acids long. Trimming cost V 4 bases and J 9 bases, with 19 bases left between them. Germline CDR1 reads WSHSY; CDR2 reads SAAADI.

The rearrangement links TRBV7-9 to TRBJ2-7, with 7 bases lining up with TRBD2. Germline V gives CDR1 SEHNR, CDR2 FQNEAQ (reference sequence). The junction had 8 bases not matched to a gene; V was cut back by 0 bases and J by 3 bases. The CDR3 extends over 16 amino acids. For the CDR3, the DNA is TGTGCCAGCAGCTTAGCGCTTGGGGGGGTTGGCTACGAGCAGTACTTC. This gives the protein CASSLALGGVGYEQYF.

The V call is TRBV20-1, the J call TRBJ1-2; weak D call: TRBD1 (6 bases). V gave up 8 bases and J gave up 3 bases, with 19 bases separating them. In germline, CDR1 is DFQATT, CDR2 SNEGSKA (reference sequence). CDR3 length: 14 amino acids. CDR3 DNA sequence: TGCAGTACGAAACCGGGACAATCGTACTATGGCTACACCTTC. It translates to CSTKPGQSYYGYTF.

This clonotype was seen repeatedly, ten times or more. The chain carries TRBV29-1 and TRBJ2-5, with D hard to call. Germline CDR1 reads SQVTM; CDR2 reads ANQGSEA. V lost 2 bases and J 5 bases, leaving 6 bases between the germline ends. The CDR3 has 11 residues. CDR3 sequence reads: CSVERGETQYF. The CDR3 bases are TGCAGCGTTGAAAGAGGCGAGACCCAGTACTTC.

This chain links TRBV5-1 with TRBJ2-7; perhaps TRBD2 as D (5 bases). Trimming removed 1 base from V and 1 base from J, with 12 bases in between. The CDR3 loop spans 15 amino acids. Per germline, CDR1 SGHRS and CDR2 YFSETQ. The CDR3 is CASSLWAGLSYEQYF. The DNA for the CDR3 is TGCGCCAGCAGCTTGTGGGCAGGACTTTCCTACGAGCAGTACTTC. The complete variable domain, with remaining parts taken from reference TRBV5-1 and TRBJ2-7, reads KAGVTQTPRYLIKTRGQQVTLSCSPISGHRSVSWYQQTPGQGLQFLFEYFSETQRNKGNFPGRFSGRQFSNSRSEMNVSTLELGDSALYLCASSLWAGLSYEQYFGPGTRLTVT.

The chain employs TRBV7-3 and TRBJ2-1, with 7 nucleotides matching TRBD1. CDR3 length: 16 amino acids. The germline V gene encodes CDR1 SGHTA and CDR2 FQGTGA. V shed 3 bases and J 4 bases; nucleotides not matched to a gene: 9. CDR3 in DNA: TGTGCCAGCAGCTTTAGGGCGACAGGGTTATACAATGAGCAGTTCTTC. Translated, it gives CASSFRATGLYNEQFF.

This clonotype occurred a few times. J is TRBJ2-2 and V is TRBV7-8; TRBD2 aligns across 9 bases. The CDR3 length is 16 residues. The V gene's germline CDR1 is SGHVS and CDR2 FQNEAQ. With V trimmed by 7 bases and J by 4 bases, 10 bases remained unmatched. CDR3 loop: CASTQESGRSTGELFF. CDR3 in DNA: TGTGCCAGCACCCAGGAGAGCGGGAGGTCCACCGGGGAGCTGTTTTTT.

This clonotype has ten or more counts. The chain recombines TRBV5-1 with TRBJ2-2; a possible D gene is TRBD2 (5 bases). CDR1 is SGHRS, CDR2 YFSETQ, per germline. This CDR3 is 16 amino acids long. V lost 5 bases and J lost 2, with 16 bases in between. The CDR3 region is CASREKPGYNTGELFF. The CDR3 DNA reads as TGCGCCAGCAGAGAAAAACCGGGATACAACACCGGGGAGCTGTTTTTT.

The chain is built from TRBV10-3 and TRBJ2-1; D is unclear. The V end lost 0 bases, the J end lost 9 bases, and 6 bases lay between the germline ends. The CDR3 spans 12 residues. Per the germline V gene, CDR1 is ENHRY and CDR2 is SYGVKD. Here the CDR3 reads CAISESFSEQFF. The CDR3 nucleotides read TGTGCCATCAGTGAGTCGTTTAGTGAGCAGTTCTTC.

In this sample, this clonotype turned up many times. The chain employs TRBV20-1 and TRBJ2-7; 10 bases map to TRBD1. CDR1 and CDR2 from the germline V gene are DFQATT and SNEGSKA (reference sequence). There are 13 residues in the CDR3. V shed 3 bases and J 5 bases; nucleotides not matched to a gene: 4. Written as DNA, the CDR3 is TGCAGTGCTAGGACAGGGGGCAGGAACGAGCAGTACTTC. As protein: CSARTGGRNEQYF.